This T cell receptor (beta chain) was captured in a study of T cells in Graves' hyperthyroidism and ophthalmopathy. PBMCs came from about 10 ml fresh peripheral blood. J lost 5 bases, V lost 4 bases, and 8 bases had no gene match. Germline V gene sequence: CDR1 MGHDK, CDR2 SYGVNS. This CDR3 is 15 amino acids long. Amplification targeted TCR beta CDR3 regions from RNA transcripts. When the TCR CDR3 underwent first-round RT-PCR, the HTBI primer set was used. TCRdb re-called the multiplex PCR reads with MiXCR, one entry per CDR3 protein. Seen here are around 520,000 distinct CDR3 sequences, around 24% observed once, and the top ten hold roughly 10%.

Sequenced sample: blood. The TCR sequence derives from a woman aged 30 to 39 with Graves' ophthalmopathy. This rearrangement joins TRBV25-1 to TRBJ2-7, with 10 bases identical to TRBD1. This CDR3 is CASSVSGTGVHEQYF. Written as DNA, the CDR3 is TGTGCCAGCAGTGTCTCCGGGACAGGGGTCCACGAGCAGTACTTC.